This T cell receptor (beta chain) was observed in a study of cytomegalovirus exposure and HLA in healthy donors. Points from the study as a whole: A later analysis revealed that TCR association rates differed between HLA loci, peaking at DRB1 and bottoming out at HLA-C. HLA allele associations emerged for roughly 16,000 TCR beta sequences in a later analysis, at 0.05 false discovery rate.

Germline V gene data show CDR1 as SGHAT and CDR2 as FQNNGV. CDR3 size: 14 residues. Trimming left V 3 bases short and J 5 bases short, with 13 bases between. Primers included in the PCR were 60 Vbeta and 13 Jbeta primers. Method: immunoSEQ multiplex PCR; TCRdb's copy keeps in-frame clones and lacks some. The table includes about 89,000 clones, more than 70% detected once. Of note for this clone: Its specificity is unknown.

This TCR came from a man younger than 45 in good health and CMV-seronegative. The sample comprised PBMCs. The gene calls are TRBV11-2 and TRBJ1-1; D unresolved. DNA for the CDR3: TGTGCCAGCAGCTTCGAGACTAGGTATACTGAAGCTTTCTTT. It is translated as CASSFETRYTEAFF.